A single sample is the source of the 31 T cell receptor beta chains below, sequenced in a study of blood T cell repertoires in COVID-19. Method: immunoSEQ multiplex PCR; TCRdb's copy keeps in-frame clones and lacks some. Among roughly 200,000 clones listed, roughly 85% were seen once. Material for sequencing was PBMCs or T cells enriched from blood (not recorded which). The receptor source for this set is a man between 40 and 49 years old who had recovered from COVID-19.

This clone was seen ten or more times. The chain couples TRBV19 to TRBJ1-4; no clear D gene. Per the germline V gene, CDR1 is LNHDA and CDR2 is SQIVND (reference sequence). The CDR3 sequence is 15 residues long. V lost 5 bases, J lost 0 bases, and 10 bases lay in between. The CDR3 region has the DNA TGTGCCAGTAGTTTTACATCTGCAACTAATGAAAAACTGTTTTTT. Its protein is CASSFTSATNEKLFF.

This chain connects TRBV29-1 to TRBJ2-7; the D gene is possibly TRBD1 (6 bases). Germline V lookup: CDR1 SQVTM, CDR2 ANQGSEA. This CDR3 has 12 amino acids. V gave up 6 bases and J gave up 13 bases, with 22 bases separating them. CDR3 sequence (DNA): TGCAGCGTCACAGACGGTCAACAGGGACAATACTTC. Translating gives CSVTDGQQGQYF.

CDR3 DNA sequence: TGTGCCACCGCTCCGGTAGACAGAGAAGGTGAGCAGTTCTTC. Amino acids: CATAPVDREGEQFF. The chain carries TRBV24-1 and TRBJ2-1; D is possibly TRBD1 (5 bases). The CDR3 spans 14 residues. Germline V lookup: CDR1 KGHDR, CDR2 SFDVKD. Trimming stripped 9 bases from V and 9 bases from J, with 20 bases between.

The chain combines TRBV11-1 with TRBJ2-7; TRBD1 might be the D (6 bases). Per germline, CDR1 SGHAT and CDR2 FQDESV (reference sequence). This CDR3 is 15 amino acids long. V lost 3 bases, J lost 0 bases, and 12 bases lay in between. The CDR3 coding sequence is TGTGCCAGCAGCTTTGACAGGAGATCCTCCTACGAGCAGTACTTC. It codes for CASSFDRRSSYEQYF.

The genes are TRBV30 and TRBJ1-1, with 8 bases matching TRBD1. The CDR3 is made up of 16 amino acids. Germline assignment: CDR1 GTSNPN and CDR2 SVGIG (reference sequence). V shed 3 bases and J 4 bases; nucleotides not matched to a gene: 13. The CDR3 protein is CAWSRTGSYVLTEAFF. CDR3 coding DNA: TGTGCCTGGAGCCGGACAGGGTCATATGTTCTCACTGAAGCTTTCTTT. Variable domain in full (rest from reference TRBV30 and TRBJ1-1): SQTIHQWPATLVQPVGSPLSLECTVEGTSNPNLYWYRQAAGRGLQLLFYSVGIGQISSEVPQNLSASRPQDRQFILSSKKLLLSDSGFYLCAWSRTGSYVLTEAFFGQGTRLTVV.

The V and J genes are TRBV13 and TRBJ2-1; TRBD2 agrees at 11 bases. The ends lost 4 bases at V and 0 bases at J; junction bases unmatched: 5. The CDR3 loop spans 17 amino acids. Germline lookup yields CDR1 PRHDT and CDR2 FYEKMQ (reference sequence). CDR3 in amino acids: CASSSRLAGSSYNEQFF. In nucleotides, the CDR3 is TGTGCCAGCAGCTCAAGACTAGCGGGGAGCTCCTACAATGAGCAGTTCTTC.

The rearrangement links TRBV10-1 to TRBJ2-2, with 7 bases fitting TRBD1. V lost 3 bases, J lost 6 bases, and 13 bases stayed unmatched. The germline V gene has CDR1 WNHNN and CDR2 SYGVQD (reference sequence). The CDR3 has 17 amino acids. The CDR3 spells CASSDIFGTAASGELFF. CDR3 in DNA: TGCGCCAGCAGTGATATTTTCGGGACAGCCGCCTCCGGGGAGCTGTTTTTT.

CDR3 amino acids: CASSKAGGPDEQFF. The CDR3 nucleotides are TGTGCCAGCTCGAAAGCGGGAGGGCCCGATGAGCAGTTCTTC. This rearrangement joins TRBV18 to TRBJ2-1; 10 bases map to TRBD2. This CDR3 is built from 14 residues. Germline CDR1 is KGHSH and CDR2 is LQKENI. Trimming removed 6 bases from V and 8 bases from J; junction bases left unmatched: 7.

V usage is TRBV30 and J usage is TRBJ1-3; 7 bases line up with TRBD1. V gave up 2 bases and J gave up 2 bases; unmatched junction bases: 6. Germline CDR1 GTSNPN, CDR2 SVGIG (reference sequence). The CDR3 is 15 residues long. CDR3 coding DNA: TGTGCCTGGAGTCACGGAGGGGGCGCTGGAAACACCATATATTTT. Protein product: CAWSHGGGAGNTIYF.

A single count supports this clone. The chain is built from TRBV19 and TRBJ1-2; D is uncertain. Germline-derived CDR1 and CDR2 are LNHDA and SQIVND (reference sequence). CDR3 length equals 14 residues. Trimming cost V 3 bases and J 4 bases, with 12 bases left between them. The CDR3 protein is CASSIPMEVYGYTF. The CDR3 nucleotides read TGTGCCAGTAGTATCCCCATGGAGGTCTATGGCTACACCTTC.

CDR3 in amino acids: CASSRAGSSYEQYF. CDR3 DNA: TGTGCCAGCAGCCGGGCGGGAAGCTCCTACGAGCAGTACTTC. The gene calls are TRBV3-1 (or the pseudogene TRBV3-2) and TRBJ2-7; possibly TRBD2 for D (6 bases). The CDR3 loop spans 14 amino acids. V was cut by 4 bases and J by 0 bases, with 10 bases left in between. Looked up from germline, CDR1 is LGHDT and CDR2 is YNNKEL (reference sequence).

CDR3 in DNA: TGTGCCAGCAGCCCCGTCCAGCGGGAGAGTCAAATCAATGAGCAGTTCTTC. Amino acids: CASSPVQRESQINEQFF. This chain uses TRBV3-1 (or the pseudogene TRBV3-2) with TRBJ2-1; 8 bases agree with TRBD2. Looked up from germline, CDR1 is LGHDT and CDR2 is YNNKEL (reference sequence). Trimming removed 4 bases from V and 6 bases from J; junction bases left unmatched: 14. The CDR3 runs to 17 residues.

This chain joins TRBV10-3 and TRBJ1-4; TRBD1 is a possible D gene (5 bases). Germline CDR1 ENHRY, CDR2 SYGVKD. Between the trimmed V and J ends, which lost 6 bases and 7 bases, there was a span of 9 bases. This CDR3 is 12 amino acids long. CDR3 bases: TGTGCCATCAGCCGCGGGGGTGAAAAACTGTTTTTT. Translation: CAISRGGEKLFF.

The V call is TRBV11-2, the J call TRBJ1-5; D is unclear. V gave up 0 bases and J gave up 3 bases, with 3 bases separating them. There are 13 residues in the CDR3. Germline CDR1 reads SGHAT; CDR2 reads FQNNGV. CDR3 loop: CASSLDLNQPQHF. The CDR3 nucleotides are TGTGCCAGCAGCTTAGACCTCAATCAGCCCCAGCATTTT.

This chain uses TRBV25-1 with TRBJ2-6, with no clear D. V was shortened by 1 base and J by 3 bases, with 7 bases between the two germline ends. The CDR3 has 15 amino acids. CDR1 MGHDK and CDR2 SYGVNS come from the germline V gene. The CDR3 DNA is TGTGCCAGCAGTGAATCCAGGCTTGGGGCCAACGTCCTGACTTTC. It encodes CASSESRLGANVLTF. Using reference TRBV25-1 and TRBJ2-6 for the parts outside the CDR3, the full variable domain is EADIYQTPRYLVIGTGKKITLECSQTMGHDKMYWYQQDPGMELHLIHYSYGVNSTEKGDLSSESTVSRIRTEHFPLTLESARPSHTSQYLCASSESRLGANVLTFGAGSRLTVL.

The CDR3 reads CASSRGYPYNEQFF. The CDR3 coding sequence is TGTGCCAGCAGTAGGGGGTACCCCTACAATGAGCAGTTCTTC. The chain employs TRBV6-5 and TRBJ2-1, with a weak D call TRBD1 (6 bases). CDR3 length equals 14 residues. Germline V gene data show CDR1 as MNHEY and CDR2 as SVGAGI. V was cut by 5 bases and J by 2 bases, with 10 bases left in between.

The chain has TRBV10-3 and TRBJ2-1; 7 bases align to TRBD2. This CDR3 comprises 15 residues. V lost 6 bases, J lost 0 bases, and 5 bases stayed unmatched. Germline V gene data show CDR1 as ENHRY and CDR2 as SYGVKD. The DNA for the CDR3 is TGTGCCATCAGGTCTAGCGGAGCCTCCTACAATGAGCAGTTCTTC. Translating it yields CAIRSSGASYNEQFF.

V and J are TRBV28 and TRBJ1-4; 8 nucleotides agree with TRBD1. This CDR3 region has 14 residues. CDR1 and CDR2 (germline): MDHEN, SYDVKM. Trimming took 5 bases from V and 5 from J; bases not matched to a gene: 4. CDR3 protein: CASSQQGDNEKLFF. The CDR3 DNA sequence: TGTGCCAGCAGTCAACAGGGGGACAATGAAAAACTGTTTTTT.

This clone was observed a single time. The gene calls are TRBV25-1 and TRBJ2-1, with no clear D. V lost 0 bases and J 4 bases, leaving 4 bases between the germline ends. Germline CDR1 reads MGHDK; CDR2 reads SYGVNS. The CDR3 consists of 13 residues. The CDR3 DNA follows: TGTGCCAGCAGTGAATATATGTACAATGAGCAGTTCTTC. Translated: CASSEYMYNEQFF.

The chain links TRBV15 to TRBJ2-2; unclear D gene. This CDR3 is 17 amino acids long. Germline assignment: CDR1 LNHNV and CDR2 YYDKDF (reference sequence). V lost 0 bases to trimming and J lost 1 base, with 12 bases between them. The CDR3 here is CATSREILSLNTGELFF. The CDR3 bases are TGTGCCACCAGCAGAGAGATTCTATCCTTGAACACCGGGGAGCTGTTTTTT. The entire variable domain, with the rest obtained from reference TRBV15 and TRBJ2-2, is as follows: DAMVIQNPRYQVTQFGKPVTLSCSQTLNHNVMYWYQQKSSQAPKLLFHYYDKDFNNEADTPDNFQSRRPNTSFCFLDIRSPGLGDTAMYLCATSREILSLNTGELFFGEGSRLTVL.

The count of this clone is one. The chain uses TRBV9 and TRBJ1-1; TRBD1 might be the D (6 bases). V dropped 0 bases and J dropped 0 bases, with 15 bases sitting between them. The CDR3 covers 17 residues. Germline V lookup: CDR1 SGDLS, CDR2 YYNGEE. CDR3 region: CASSVGVEDSLNTEAFF. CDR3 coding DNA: TGTGCCAGCAGCGTAGGGGTGGAGGACAGTTTGAACACTGAAGCTTTCTTT.

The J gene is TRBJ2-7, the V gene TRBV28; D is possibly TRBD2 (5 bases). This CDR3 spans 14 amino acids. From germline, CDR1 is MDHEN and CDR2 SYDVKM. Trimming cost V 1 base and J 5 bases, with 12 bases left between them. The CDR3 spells CASSLLRGNNEQYF. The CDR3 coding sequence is TGTGCCAGCAGTTTATTGCGAGGGAACAACGAGCAGTACTTC.

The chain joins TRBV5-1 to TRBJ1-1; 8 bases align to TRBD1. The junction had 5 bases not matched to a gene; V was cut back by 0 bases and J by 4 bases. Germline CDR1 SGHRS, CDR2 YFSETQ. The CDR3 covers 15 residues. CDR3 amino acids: CASSLAGGYSTEAFF. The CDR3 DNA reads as TGCGCCAGCAGCTTGGCAGGGGGCTATAGCACTGAAGCTTTCTTT.

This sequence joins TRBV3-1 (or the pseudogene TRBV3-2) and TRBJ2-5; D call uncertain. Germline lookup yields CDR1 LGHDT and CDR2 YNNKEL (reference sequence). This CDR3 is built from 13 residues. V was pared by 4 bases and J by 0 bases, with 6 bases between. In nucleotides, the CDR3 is TGTGCCAGCAGCCTTTTATACCAAGAGACCCAGTACTTC. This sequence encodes CASSLLYQETQYF.

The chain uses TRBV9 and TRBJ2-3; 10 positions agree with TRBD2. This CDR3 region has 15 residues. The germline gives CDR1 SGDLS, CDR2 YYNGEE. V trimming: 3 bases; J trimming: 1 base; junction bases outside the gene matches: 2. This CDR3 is CASSEGTSGTDTQYF. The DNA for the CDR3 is TGTGCCAGCAGCGAAGGGACTAGCGGCACAGATACGCAGTATTTT.

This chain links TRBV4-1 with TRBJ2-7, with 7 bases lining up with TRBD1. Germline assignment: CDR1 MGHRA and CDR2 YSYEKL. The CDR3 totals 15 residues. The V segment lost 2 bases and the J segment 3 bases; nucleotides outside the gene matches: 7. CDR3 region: CASSQTTGEFYEQYF. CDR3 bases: TGCGCCAGCAGCCAAACCACAGGGGAGTTCTACGAGCAGTACTTC.

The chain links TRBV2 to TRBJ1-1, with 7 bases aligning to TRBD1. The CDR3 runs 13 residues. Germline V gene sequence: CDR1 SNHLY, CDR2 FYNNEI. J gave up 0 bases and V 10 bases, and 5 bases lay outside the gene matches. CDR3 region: CAKSGQMNTEAFF. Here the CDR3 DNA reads TGTGCCAAATCGGGACAGATGAACACTGAAGCTTTCTTT.

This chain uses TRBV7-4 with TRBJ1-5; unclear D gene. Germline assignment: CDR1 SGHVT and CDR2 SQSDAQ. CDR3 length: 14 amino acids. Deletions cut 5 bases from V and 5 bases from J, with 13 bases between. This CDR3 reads CASSLPERDQPQHF. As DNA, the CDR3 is TGTGCCAGCAGCCTTCCGGAGAGGGATCAGCCCCAGCATTTT.

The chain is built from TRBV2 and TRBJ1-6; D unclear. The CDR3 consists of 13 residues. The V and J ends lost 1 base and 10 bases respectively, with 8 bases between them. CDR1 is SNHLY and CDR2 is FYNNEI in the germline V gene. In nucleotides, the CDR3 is TGTGCCAGCAGTGAAGGGGTGGAGTCACCCCTCCACTTT. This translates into CASSEGVESPLHF.

CDR3 coding DNA: TGTGCCAGCAGTGAATATGGGACTAGCGGGAGTTCAGGAACCGGGGAGCTGTTTTTT. It encodes CASSEYGTSGSSGTGELFF. The chain joins TRBV2 to TRBJ2-2, with TRBD2 identical over 14 bases. This CDR3 spans 19 amino acids. The germline CDR1 and CDR2 sequences are SNHLY and FYNNEI. J lost 5 bases, V lost 2 bases, and 10 bases had no gene match.

The CDR3 DNA reads TGTGCCAGCAGCTTACAGGGAAAACAGCCCCAGCATTTT. Translation: CASSLQGKQPQHF. The chain carries TRBV7-8 and TRBJ1-5; D is possibly TRBD1 (5 bases). Trimming pared 2 bases from V and 7 bases from J, leaving 9 bases between. The CDR3 totals 13 residues. Per germline, CDR1 SGHVS and CDR2 FQNEAQ.